The rows below give T cell receptor beta chains drawn from one sample of a study of T cell responses to AZD1222 COVID-19 vaccine. The method was immunoSEQ multiplex PCR; TCRdb's version includes in-frame clones alone and lacks a portion of them. The data contain around 140,000 clones, about 92% of them seen just once; the ten biggest clones take up under 10%. The sequencing here drew on peripheral blood, taken on day 0 of AZD1222 vaccination. These receptors came from an adult in good health. Each CDR3 is given with its conserved first and last residue. The D gene is left open where the match is weak. Not all rows give a size; the values are once, few, many and, for expanded clones, a class.

v_gene	j_gene	abundance	d_gene	CDR3aa	CDR3nt
TRBV6-5	TRBJ1-4	NA	TRBD1	CASRTGGAGEKLFF	TGTGCCAGCAGAACAGGGGGGGCGGGGGAAAAACTGTTTTTT
TRBV5-1	TRBJ2-7	NA	TRBD1	CASSFWTGRSYEQYF	TGCGCCAGCAGCTTCTGGACAGGGAGATCCTACGAGCAGTACTTC
TRBV7-9	TRBJ1-2	NA	NA	CASSLTAISAESTF	TGTGCCAGCAGCTTAACTGCAATCTCGGCGGAATCCACCTTC
TRBV5-6	TRBJ1-6	NA	NA	CASSLGRTAYSPLHF	TGTGCCAGCAGCTTGGGGAGGACAGCCTATTCACCCCTCCACTTT
TRBV5-1	TRBJ1-4	NA	NA	CASSFWLNEKLFF	TGCGCCAGCAGCTTTTGGTTGAATGAAAAACTGTTTTTT
TRBV24-1	TRBJ2-2	NA	NA	CATSDRLTGELFF	TGTGCCACCAGTGACCGACTCACCGGGGAGCTGTTTTTT
TRBV2	TRBJ1-3	NA	TRBD1	CASRETGTGNTIYF	TGTGCCAGCAGGGAGACAGGGACTGGAAACACCATATATTTT
TRBV6-4	TRBJ1-4	few	NA	CASSREGGEKLFF	TGTGCCAGCAGCCGCGAAGGGGGTGAAAAACTGTTTTTT
TRBV6-5	TRBJ2-6	once	TRBD1	CASSYGTGAGANVLTF	TGTGCCAGCAGTTACGGCACAGGGGCTGGGGCCAACGTCCTGACTTTC
TRBV12-3/TRBV12-4	TRBJ2-3	once	NA	CASRISSTDTQYF	TGTGCCAGCAGGATTAGCAGCACAGATACGCAGTATTTT
TRBV9	TRBJ1-5	NA	NA	CASSVGGHF	TGTGCCAGCAGCGTCGGAGGGCATTTT
TRBV7-9	TRBJ2-1	NA	NA	CASSSRGRVDEQFF	TGTGCCAGCAGCTCACGCGGCAGGGTGGATGAGCAGTTCTTC
TRBV7-8	TRBJ2-7	NA	TRBD1	CASSLGVGQGHEQYF	TGTGCCAGCAGCTTAGGGGTAGGACAGGGCCACGAGCAGTACTTC
TRBV2	TRBJ1-6	NA	NA	CASRRRDSPLHF	TGTGCCAGCAGGAGGAGAGATTCACCCCTCCACTTT
TRBV4-1	TRBJ1-5	once	NA	CASSQNRDFLGQPQHF	TGCGCCAGCAGCCAAAATCGGGACTTCCTGGGTCAGCCCCAGCATTTT
TRBV6-2/TRBV6-3	TRBJ1-5	NA	NA	CASSYGRGNQPQHF	TGTGCCAGCAGTTACGGCCGGGGGAATCAGCCCCAGCATTTT
TRBV7-2	TRBJ1-6	NA	NA	CASSNSPGNSPLHF	TGTGCCAGCAGCAATTCCCCCGGGAATTCACCCCTCCACTTT
TRBV6-2/TRBV6-3	TRBJ1-4	NA	NA	CASSYRDWGELFF	TGTGCCAGCAGTTACAGGGATTGGGGCGAACTGTTTTTT
TRBV6-5	TRBJ2-5	NA	TRBD1	CASSGQGPETQYF	TGTGCCAGCAGCGGACAGGGGCCAGAGACCCAGTACTTC
TRBV5-1	TRBJ1-2	few	TRBD1	CASSDSGQSYGYTF	TGCGCCAGCAGCGACTCGGGACAGAGTTATGGCTACACCTTC
TRBV4-2	TRBJ2-1	once	TRBD1	CASSQAGTGYYNEQFF	TGTGCCAGCAGCCAAGCCGGGACAGGGTACTACAATGAGCAGTTCTTC
TRBV29-1	TRBJ1-2	NA	TRBD1	CSVETGGRSGYTF	TGCAGCGTTGAAACAGGGGGTAGGAGTGGCTACACCTTC
TRBV29-1	TRBJ2-5	NA	NA	CSVGAFMAGQGLETQYF	TGCAGCGTGGGGGCGTTTATGGCAGGGCAGGGTCTCGAGACCCAGTACTTC
TRBV27	TRBJ1-1	once	TRBD1	CASSLHATGQGAANTEAFF	TGTGCCAGCAGTTTACACGCTACTGGACAGGGGGCAGCGAACACTGAAGCTTTCTTT
TRBV28	TRBJ1-3	NA	NA	CASTAGGSGNTIYF	TGTGCCAGCACCGCGGGGGGTAGTGGAAACACCATATATTTT
TRBV15	TRBJ1-3	NA	TRBD1	CATSRAPGTGFGNTIYF	TGTGCCACCAGCAGAGCGCCAGGGACAGGGTTTGGAAACACCATATATTTT
TRBV18	TRBJ1-2	NA	NA	CASSPSPGTTSHGYTF	TGTGCCAGCTCCCCTTCACCAGGGACCACGTCCCATGGCTACACCTTC
TRBV6-6	TRBJ1-2	NA	NA	CASTLEGGGGYTF	TGTGCCAGCACCCTAGAAGGGGGGGGCGGCTACACCTTC
TRBV7-2	TRBJ1-1	NA	NA	CASSSPDTPRPEAFF	TGTGCCAGCAGCTCGCCGGACACACCTCGCCCGGAAGCTTTCTTT
TRBV5-6	TRBJ2-2	NA	NA	CASSRGTGELFF	TGTGCCAGCAGTCGAGGCACCGGGGAGCTGTTTTTT
TRBV5-4	TRBJ1-1	NA	TRBD1	CASSSRDRGTEAFF	TGTGCCAGCAGCTCGCGCGACAGGGGAACTGAAGCTTTCTTT
TRBV19	TRBJ2-7	NA	NA	CASSSSYEQYF	TGTGCCAGTAGTAGCTCCTACGAGCAGTACTTC
TRBV5-1	TRBJ1-1	NA	NA	CASSLFGEAFF	TGCGCCAGCAGCTTGTTCGGTGAAGCTTTCTTT
TRBV9	TRBJ2-1	once	NA	CASSVGLGTYNEQFF	TGTGCCAGCAGCGTAGGGCTAGGGACCTACAATGAGCAGTTCTTC
TRBV6-5	TRBJ2-5	NA	NA	CASSSGTGVETQYF	TGTGCCAGCAGTTCGGGCACAGGAGTGGAGACCCAGTACTTC
TRBV4-1	TRBJ1-4	NA	NA	CASRFQPGLNNEKLFF	TGCGCCAGCAGATTCCAACCGGGACTGAATAATGAAAAACTGTTTTTT
TRBV5-6	TRBJ1-6	NA	TRBD1	CASSEGRGQNYNSPLHF	TGTGCCAGCAGCGAGGGGAGGGGACAGAACTATAATTCACCCCTCCACTTT
TRBV28	TRBJ1-2	once	TRBD1	CATGSKGTGRGYTF	TGTGCCACAGGGTCAAAAGGGACAGGGCGCGGCTACACCTTC
TRBV11-3	TRBJ2-1	NA	NA	CASGRERNEQFF	TGTGCCAGCGGGCGGGAAAGAAATGAGCAGTTCTTC
TRBV30	TRBJ1-6	once	TRBD1	CATDRGMFSPLHF	TGTGCCACCGACAGGGGTATGTTTTCACCCCTCCACTTT
TRBV7-9	TRBJ1-4	NA	NA	CASSAWEGTNEKLFF	TGTGCCAGCAGCGCCTGGGAGGGAACTAATGAAAAACTGTTTTTT
TRBV7-9	TRBJ2-1	NA	NA	CASSFPRGHSDEQFF	TGTGCCAGCAGCTTCCCCCGGGGGCATAGCGATGAGCAGTTCTTC
TRBV5-1	TRBJ2-1	NA	NA	CASSVSWVMAYNEQFF	TGCGCCAGCAGTGTTTCCTGGGTGATGGCCTACAATGAGCAGTTCTTC
TRBV6-6	TRBJ2-7	NA	TRBD1	CASSPPGTGGEQYF	TGTGCCAGCAGCCCCCCCGGGACAGGGGGTGAGCAGTACTTC
TRBV19	TRBJ2-5	NA	TRBD1	CASSMGARGETQYF	TGTGCCAGTAGCATGGGAGCCAGGGGGGAGACCCAGTACTTC
TRBV20-1	TRBJ2-5	once	NA	CSASPGRLLETQYF	TGCAGTGCTAGTCCCGGACGCTTGCTCGAGACCCAGTACTTC
TRBV7-2	TRBJ1-5	NA	NA	CASSRNRAGQPQHF	TGTGCCAGCAGTCGTAACAGGGCCGGACAGCCCCAGCATTTT
TRBV2	TRBJ2-7	NA	NA	CASSEALQGGVEQYF	TGTGCCAGCAGTGAAGCGCTTCAGGGGGGGGTCGAGCAGTACTTC
TRBV29-1	TRBJ1-2	NA	NA	CSVSLSGSEGYTF	TGCAGCGTTAGTCTGTCGGGCTCGGAAGGCTACACCTTC
TRBV4-2	TRBJ2-2	NA	TRBD1	CASSQGTTGGWTGELFF	TGTGCCAGCAGCCAAGGGACCACAGGGGGCTGGACCGGGGAGCTGTTTTTT
TRBV6-5	TRBJ1-5	NA	NA	CASTRIGGAQPQHF	TGTGCCAGCACCAGAATAGGGGGGGCTCAGCCCCAGCATTTT
TRBV3-1/TRBV3-2	TRBJ1-2	NA	TRBD1	CASSPSGTENTEYGYTF	TGTGCCAGCAGCCCCTCCGGGACAGAGAACACCGAATATGGCTACACCTTC
TRBV2	TRBJ1-5	NA	NA	CASSEPNQPQHF	TGTGCCAGCAGTGAACCCAATCAGCCCCAGCATTTT